Described below is a single T cell receptor beta chain sequence and its context. No antigen is known for it. The CDR3 has 13 amino acids. V lost 7 bases to trimming and J lost 4 bases; unmatched junction nucleotides: 5. Germline V CDR1 and CDR2: MDHEN, SYDVKM. The sample is drawn from a study of cytomegalovirus exposure and HLA in healthy donors. Findings and limits, study-wide: V- and J-gene trimming of TCR beta was linked (in a later analysis) to a missense DCLRE1C variant.

Primers included in the PCR were 60 Vbeta and 13 Jbeta primers. Sequencing was performed with immunoSEQ multiplex PCR; in TCRdb, only in-frame clones are kept and a portion is missing. The sample spans some 110,000 clones; the ten largest clones claim 6.8%. The chain recombines TRBV28 with TRBJ2-7, with 9 bases aligning to TRBD1. This receptor was taken from a man aged 35 to 55 in good health and CMV-seropositive. Input material: PBMCs. The CDR3 region has the DNA TGTGCCAGCACCCACGGGACAGGGTACGAGCAGTACTTC. As protein: CASTHGTGYEQYF.